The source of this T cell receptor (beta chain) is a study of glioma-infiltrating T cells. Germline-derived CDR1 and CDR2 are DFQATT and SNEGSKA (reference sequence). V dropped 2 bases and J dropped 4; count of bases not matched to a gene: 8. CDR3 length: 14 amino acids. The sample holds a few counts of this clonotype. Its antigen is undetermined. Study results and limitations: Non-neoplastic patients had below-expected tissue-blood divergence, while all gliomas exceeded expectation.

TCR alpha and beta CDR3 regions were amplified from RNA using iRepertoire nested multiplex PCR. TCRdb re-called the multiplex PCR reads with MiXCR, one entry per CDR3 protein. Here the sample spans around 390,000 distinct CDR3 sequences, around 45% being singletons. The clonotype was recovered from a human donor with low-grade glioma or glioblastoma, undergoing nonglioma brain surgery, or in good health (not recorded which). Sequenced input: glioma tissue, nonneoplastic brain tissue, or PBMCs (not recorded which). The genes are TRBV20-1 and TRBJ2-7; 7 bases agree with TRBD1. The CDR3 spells CSARPRDRTYEQYF. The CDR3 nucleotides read TGCAGTGCTAGACCCCGGGACAGAACTTACGAGCAGTACTTC.